This T cell receptor beta chain was found in a study of control samples from healthy donors and cancer patients. Germline lookup yields CDR1 MDHEN and CDR2 SYDVKM. The CDR3 totals 15 residues. The V and J ends lost 5 bases and 4 bases respectively, with 15 bases between them. Some clones are missing from TCRdb's copy, which holds only in-frame ones; the method was immunoSEQ multiplex PCR. This sample has 400,000 to 500,000 clones, with more than 80% found just once. The receptor was derived from a man aged 35 to 55 with head and neck cancer. Sequencing input: PBMCs. The V and J genes are TRBV28 and TRBJ1-3; D may be TRBD1 (6 bases). This CDR3 reads CASSPPGGPGNTIYF. For the CDR3, the DNA is TGTGCCAGCAGTCCGCCGGGGGGGCCCGGAAACACCATATATTTT.